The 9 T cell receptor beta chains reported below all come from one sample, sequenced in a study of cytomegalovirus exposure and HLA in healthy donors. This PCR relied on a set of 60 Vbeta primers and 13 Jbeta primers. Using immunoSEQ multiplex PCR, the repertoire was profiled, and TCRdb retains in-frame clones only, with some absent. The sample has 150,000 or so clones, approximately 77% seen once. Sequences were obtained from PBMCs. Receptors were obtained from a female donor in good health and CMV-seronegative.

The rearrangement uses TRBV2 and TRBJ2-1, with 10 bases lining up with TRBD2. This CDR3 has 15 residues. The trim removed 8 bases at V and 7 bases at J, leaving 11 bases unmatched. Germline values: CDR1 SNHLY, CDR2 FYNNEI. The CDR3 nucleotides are TGTGCCAGCGCCCCGGGACTAGCGTCAGAGAATGAGCAGTTCTTC. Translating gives CASAPGLASENEQFF.

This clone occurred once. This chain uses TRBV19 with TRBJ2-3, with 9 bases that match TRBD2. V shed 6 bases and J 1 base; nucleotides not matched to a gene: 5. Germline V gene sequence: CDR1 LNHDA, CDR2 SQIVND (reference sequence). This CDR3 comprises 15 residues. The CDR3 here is CASRGSGSGTDTQYF. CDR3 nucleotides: TGTGCCAGTAGGGGTAGCGGGAGCGGCACAGATACGCAGTATTTT.

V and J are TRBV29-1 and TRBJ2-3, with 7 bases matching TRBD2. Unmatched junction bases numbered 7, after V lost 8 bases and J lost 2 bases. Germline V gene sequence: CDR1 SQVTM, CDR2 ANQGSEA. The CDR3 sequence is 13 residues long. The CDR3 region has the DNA TGCAGCATACTTCAGCGGGACACAGATACGCAGTATTTT. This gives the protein CSILQRDTDTQYF.

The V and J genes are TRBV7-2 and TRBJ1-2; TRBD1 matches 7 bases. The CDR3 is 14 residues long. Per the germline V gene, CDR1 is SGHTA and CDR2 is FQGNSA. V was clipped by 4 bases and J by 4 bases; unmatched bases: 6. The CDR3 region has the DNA TGTGCCAGCAGCTCCCAGGACAGGCGCTATGGCTACACCTTC. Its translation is CASSSQDRRYGYTF.

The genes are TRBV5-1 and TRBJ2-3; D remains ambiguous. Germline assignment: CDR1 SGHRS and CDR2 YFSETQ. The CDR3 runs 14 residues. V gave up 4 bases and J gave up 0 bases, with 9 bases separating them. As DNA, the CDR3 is TGCGCCAGCAGCAACTCCACTAGCACAGATACGCAGTATTTT. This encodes CASSNSTSTDTQYF.

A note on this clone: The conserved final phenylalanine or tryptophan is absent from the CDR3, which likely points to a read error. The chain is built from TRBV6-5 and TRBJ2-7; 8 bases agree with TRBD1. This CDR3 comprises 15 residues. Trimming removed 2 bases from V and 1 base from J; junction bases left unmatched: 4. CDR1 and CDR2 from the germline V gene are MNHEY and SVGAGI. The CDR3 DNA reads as TGTGCCAGCAGTTACGGACAGGGTGGGTCCTACGAGCAGTACCTC. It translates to CASSYGQGGSYEQYL.

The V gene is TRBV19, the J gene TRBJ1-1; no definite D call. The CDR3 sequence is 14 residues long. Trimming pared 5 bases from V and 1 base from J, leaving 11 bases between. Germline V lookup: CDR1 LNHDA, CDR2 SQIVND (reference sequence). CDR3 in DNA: TGTGCCAGTAGTCACGGGGAGTGGAACACTGAAGCTTTCTTT. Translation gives CASSHGEWNTEAFF.

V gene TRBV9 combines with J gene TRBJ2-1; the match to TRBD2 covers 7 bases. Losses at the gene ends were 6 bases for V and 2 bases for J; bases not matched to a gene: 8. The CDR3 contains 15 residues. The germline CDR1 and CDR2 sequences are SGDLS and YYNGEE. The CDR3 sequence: CASKGGSFPYNEQFF. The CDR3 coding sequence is TGTGCCAGCAAGGGCGGGAGCTTCCCCTACAATGAGCAGTTCTTC. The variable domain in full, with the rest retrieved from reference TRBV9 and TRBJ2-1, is DSGVTQTPKHLITATGQRVTLRCSPRSGDLSVYWYQQSLDQGLQFLIQYYNGEERAKGNILERFSAQQFPDLHSELNLSSLELGDSALYFCASKGGSFPYNEQFFGPGTRLTVL.

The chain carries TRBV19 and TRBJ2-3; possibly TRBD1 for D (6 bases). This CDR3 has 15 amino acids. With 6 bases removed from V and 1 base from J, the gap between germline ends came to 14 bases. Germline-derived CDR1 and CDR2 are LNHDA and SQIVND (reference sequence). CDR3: CASSLRDTRTDTQYF. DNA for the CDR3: TGTGCCAGTAGCCTCCGGGACACCCGCACAGATACGCAGTATTTT. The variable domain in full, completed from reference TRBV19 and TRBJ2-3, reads DGGITQSPKYLFRKEGQNVTLSCEQNLNHDAMYWYRQDPGQGLRLIYYSQIVNDFQKGDIAEGYSVSREKKESFPLTVTSAQKNPTAFYLCASSLRDTRTDTQYFGPGTRLTVL.